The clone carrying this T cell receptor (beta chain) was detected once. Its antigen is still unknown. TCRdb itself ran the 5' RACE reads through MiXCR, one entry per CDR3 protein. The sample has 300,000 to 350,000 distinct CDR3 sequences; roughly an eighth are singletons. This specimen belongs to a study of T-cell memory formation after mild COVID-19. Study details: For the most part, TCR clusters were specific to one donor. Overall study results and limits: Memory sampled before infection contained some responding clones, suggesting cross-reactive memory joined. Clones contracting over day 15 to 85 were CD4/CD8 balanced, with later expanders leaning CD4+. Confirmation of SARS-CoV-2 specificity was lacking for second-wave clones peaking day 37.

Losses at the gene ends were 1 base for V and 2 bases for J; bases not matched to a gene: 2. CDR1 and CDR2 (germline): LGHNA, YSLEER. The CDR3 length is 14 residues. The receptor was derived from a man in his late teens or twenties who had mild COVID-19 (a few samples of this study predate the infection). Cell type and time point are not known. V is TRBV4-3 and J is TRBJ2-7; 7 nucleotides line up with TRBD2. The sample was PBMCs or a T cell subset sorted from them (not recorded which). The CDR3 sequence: CASSQGRGTYEQYF. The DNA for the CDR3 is TGCGCCAGCAGCCAAGGGCGGGGGACCTACGAGCAGTACTTC.